The next 2 T cell receptor beta chains were all read from a single sample in a study of human T cells and chemical hapten exposure. Each CDR3 protein gets one entry after TCRdb re-called the RACE reads with MiXCR. This sample yields approximately 87,000 distinct CDR3 sequences, of which about an eighth are seen a single time; 3.2% belongs to the top ten. Time point: patch test 2, 6 weeks after DPC sensitization. The treatment was: therapeutic diphenylcyclopropenone sensitization with weekly scalp DPC. The specimen was whole blood, collected in connection with sensitization to the hapten diphenylcyclopropenone (DPC). These receptors were obtained from a woman in her thirties or forties with alopecia areata. Some clones in this sample may be carry-over from other donors' samples.

The rearrangement links TRBV5-1 to TRBJ2-2, with D uncertain. From germline, CDR1 is SGHRS and CDR2 YFSETQ. V lost 0 bases and J lost 1, with 7 bases in between. This CDR3 spans 15 amino acids. In DNA, the CDR3 is TGCGCCAGCAGCTTGGTGGCACTGAACACCGGGGAGCTGTTTTTT. It is translated as CASSLVALNTGELFF.

The rearrangement uses TRBV7-6 and TRBJ2-3, with D tentatively TRBD2 (5 bases). Germline CDR1 and CDR2: SGHVS and FNYEAQ. The CDR3 has 16 residues. Trimming left V 1 base short and J 6 bases short, with 17 bases between. CDR3 sequence: CASSLEGRGVGDTQYF. The CDR3 DNA is TGTGCCAGCAGCTTAGAAGGGAGAGGAGTTGGGGATACGCAGTATTTT. Full variable domain (remainder filled in from reference TRBV7-6 and TRBJ2-3): GAGVSQSPRYKVTKRGQDVALRCDPISGHVSLYWYRQALGQGPEFLTYFNYEAQQDKSGLPNDRFSAERPEGSISTLTIQRTEQRDSAMYRCASSLEGRGVGDTQYFGPGTRLTVL.